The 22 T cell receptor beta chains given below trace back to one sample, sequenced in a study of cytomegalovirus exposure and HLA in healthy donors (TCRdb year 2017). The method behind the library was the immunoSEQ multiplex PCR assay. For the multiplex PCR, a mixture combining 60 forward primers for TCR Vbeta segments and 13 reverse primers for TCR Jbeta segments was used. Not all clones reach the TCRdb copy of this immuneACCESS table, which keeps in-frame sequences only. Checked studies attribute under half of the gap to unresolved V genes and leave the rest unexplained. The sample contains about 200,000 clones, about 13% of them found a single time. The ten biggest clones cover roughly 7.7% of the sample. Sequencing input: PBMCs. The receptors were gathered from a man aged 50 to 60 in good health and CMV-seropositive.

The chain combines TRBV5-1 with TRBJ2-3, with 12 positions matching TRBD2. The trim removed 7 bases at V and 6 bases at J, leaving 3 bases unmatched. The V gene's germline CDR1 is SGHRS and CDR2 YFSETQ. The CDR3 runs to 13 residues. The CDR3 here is CASGGLAGDTQYF. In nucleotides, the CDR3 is TGCGCCAGCGGCGGACTAGCGGGGGATACGCAGTATTTT.

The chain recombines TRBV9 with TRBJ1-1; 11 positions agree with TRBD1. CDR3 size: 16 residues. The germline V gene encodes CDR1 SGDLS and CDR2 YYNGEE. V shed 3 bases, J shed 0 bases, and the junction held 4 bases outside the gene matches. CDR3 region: CASSEGQGALNTEAFF. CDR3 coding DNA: TGTGCCAGCAGCGAAGGACAGGGGGCCTTGAACACTGAAGCTTTCTTT. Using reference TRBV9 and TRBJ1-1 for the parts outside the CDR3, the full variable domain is DSGVTQTPKHLITATGQRVTLRCSPRSGDLSVYWYQQSLDQGLQFLIQYYNGEERAKGNILERFSAQQFPDLHSELNLSSLELGDSALYFCASSEGQGALNTEAFFGQGTRLTVV.

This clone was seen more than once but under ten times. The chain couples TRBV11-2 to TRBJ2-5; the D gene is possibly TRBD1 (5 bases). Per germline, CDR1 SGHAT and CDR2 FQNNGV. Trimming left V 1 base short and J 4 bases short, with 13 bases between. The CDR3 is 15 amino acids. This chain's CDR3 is CASSLVFSGIETQYF. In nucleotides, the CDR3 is TGTGCCAGCAGCTTAGTATTCTCAGGGATAGAGACCCAGTACTTC.

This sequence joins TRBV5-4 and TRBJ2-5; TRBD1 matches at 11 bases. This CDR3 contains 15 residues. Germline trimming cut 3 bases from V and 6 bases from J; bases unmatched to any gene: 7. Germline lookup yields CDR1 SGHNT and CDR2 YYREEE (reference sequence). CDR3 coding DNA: TGTGCCAGCAGCTCGGGACAGGGGGTTCAAAAGACCCAGTACTTC. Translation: CASSSGQGVQKTQYF.

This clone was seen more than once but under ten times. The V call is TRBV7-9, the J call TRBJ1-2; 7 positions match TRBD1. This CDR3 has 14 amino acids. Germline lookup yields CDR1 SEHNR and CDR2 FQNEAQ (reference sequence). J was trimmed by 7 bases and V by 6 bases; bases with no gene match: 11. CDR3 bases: TGTGCCAGCAGTGGAGACAGGGCCGGTCGTGGCTACACCTTC. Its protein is CASSGDRAGRGYTF.

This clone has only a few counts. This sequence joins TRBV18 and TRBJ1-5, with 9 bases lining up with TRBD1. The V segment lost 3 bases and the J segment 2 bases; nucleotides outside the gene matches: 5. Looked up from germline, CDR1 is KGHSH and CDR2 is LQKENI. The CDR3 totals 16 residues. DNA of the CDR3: TGTGCCAGCTCACCCGACACAGGGGGCGGCAATCAGCCCCAGCATTTT. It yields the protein CASSPDTGGGNQPQHF.

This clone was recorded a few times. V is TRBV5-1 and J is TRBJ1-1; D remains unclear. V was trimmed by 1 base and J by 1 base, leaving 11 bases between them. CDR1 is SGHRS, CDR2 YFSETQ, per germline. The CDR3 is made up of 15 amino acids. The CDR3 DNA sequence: TGCGCCAGCAGCTTGAGGCAGGCAGGGAACACTGAAGCTTTCTTT. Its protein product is CASSLRQAGNTEAFF.

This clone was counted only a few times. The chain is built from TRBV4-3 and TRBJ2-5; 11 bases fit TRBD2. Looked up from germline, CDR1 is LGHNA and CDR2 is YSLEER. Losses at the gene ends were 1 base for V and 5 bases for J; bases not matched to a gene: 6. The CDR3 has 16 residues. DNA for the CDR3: TGCGCCAGCAGCCAAGCAGTAGCGGGGGGGCCCGAGACCCAGTACTTC. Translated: CASSQAVAGGPETQYF.

The CDR3 protein is CASSSGLHAQETQYF. The CDR3 bases are TGCGCCAGCAGTTCGGGACTTCACGCACAAGAGACCCAGTACTTC. The V call is TRBV5-1, the J call TRBJ2-5; TRBD2 might be the D (6 bases). This CDR3 has 15 amino acids. Germline CDR1 SGHRS, CDR2 YFSETQ. Trimming removed 5 bases at V and 2 bases at J, with 16 bases between.

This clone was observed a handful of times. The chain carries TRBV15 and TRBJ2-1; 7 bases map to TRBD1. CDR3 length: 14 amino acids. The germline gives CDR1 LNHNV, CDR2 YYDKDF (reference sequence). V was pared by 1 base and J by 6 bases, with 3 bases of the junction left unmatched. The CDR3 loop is CATSRVTGPNEQFF. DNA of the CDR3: TGTGCCACCAGCAGAGTGACAGGGCCCAATGAGCAGTTCTTC.

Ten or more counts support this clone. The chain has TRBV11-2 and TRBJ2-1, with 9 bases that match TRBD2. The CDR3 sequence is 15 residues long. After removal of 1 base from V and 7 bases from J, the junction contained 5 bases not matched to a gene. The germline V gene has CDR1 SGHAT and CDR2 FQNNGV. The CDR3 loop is CASSLVSGGSNEQFF. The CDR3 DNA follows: TGTGCCAGCAGCTTAGTTAGCGGGGGCTCGAATGAGCAGTTCTTC.

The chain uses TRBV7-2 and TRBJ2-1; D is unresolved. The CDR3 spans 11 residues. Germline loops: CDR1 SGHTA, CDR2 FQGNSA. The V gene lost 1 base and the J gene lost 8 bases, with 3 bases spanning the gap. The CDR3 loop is CASSLVYEQFF. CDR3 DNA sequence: TGTGCCAGCAGCTTAGTCTATGAGCAGTTCTTC.

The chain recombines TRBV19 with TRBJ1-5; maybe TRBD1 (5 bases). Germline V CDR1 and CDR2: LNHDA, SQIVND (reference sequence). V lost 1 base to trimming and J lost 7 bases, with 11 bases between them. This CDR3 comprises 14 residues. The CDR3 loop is CASSIAGLGQPQHF. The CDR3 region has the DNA TGTGCCAGTAGTATAGCAGGGTTGGGCCAGCCCCAGCATTTT.

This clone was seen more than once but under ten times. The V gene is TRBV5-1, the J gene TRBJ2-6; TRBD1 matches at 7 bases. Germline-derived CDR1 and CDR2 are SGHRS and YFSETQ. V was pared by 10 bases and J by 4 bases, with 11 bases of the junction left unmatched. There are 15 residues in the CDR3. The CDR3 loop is CASRDSPLGANVLTF. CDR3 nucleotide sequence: TGCGCCTCCCGGGACAGCCCCTTAGGGGCCAACGTCCTGACTTTC. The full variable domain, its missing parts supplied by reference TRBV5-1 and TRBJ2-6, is KAGVTQTPRYLIKTRGQQVTLSCSPISGHRSVSWYQQTPGQGLQFLFEYFSETQRNKGNFPGRFSGRQFSNSRSEMNVSTLELGDSALYLCASRDSPLGANVLTFGAGSRLTVL.

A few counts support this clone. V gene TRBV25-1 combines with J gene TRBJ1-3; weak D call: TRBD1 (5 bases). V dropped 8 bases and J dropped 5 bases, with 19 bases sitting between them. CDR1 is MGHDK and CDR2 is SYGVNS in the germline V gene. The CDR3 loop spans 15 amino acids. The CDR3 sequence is CASGGTPNTRNTIYF. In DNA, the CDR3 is TGTGCCAGCGGTGGGACTCCAAATACGAGAAACACCATATATTTT.

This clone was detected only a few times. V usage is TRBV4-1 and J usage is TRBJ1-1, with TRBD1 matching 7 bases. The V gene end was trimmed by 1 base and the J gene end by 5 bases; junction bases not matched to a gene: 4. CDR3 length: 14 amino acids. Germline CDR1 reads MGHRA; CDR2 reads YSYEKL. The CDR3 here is CASSQVQGRTEAFF. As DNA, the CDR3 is TGCGCCAGCAGCCAAGTACAGGGGCGGACTGAAGCTTTCTTT.

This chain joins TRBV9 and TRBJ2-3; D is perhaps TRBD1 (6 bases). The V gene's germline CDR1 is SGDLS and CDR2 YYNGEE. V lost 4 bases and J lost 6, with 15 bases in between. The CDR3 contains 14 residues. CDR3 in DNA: TGTGCCAGCAGCCTTGTGGGGGCTGGGGATACGCAGTATTTT. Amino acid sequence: CASSLVGAGDTQYF.

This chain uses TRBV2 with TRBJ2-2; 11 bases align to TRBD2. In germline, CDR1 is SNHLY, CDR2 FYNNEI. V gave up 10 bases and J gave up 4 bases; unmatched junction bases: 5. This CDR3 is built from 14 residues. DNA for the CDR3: TGTGCCATCAGACTAGCGGGGTTCACCGGGGAGCTGTTTTTT. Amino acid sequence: CAIRLAGFTGELFF.

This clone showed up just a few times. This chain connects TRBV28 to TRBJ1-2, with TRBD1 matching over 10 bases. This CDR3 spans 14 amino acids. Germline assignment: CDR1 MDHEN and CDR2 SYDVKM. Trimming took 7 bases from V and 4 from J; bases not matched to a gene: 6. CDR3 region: CASNSGQGGYGYTF. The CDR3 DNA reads TGTGCCAGCAACTCCGGACAGGGGGGCTATGGCTACACCTTC.

The CDR3 region is CASSSGGRRETQYF. CDR3 nucleotides: TGTGCCAGCTCGTCGGGGGGCCGGAGAGAGACCCAGTACTTC. The chain uses TRBV27 and TRBJ2-5, with D possibly being TRBD2 (7 bases). There are 14 residues in the CDR3. The germline gives CDR1 MNHEY, CDR2 SMNVEV (reference sequence). Deletions cut 8 bases from V and 4 bases from J, with 17 bases between.

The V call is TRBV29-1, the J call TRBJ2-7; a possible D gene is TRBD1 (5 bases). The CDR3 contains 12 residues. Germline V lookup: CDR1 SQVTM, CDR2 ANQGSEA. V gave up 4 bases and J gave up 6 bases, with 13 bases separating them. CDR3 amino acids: CSVGPGKGEQYF. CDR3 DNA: TGCAGCGTTGGGCCAGGGAAGGGCGAGCAGTACTTC.

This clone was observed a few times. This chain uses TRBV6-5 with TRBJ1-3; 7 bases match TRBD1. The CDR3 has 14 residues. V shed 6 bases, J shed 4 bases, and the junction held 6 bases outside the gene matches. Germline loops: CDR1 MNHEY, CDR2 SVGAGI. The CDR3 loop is CASSPQGRGNTIYF. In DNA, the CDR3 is TGTGCCAGCAGCCCACAGGGGCGAGGAAACACCATATATTTT.